This T cell receptor beta chain was captured in a study of long-term antiretroviral therapy in people with HIV. Run at survey level, the immunoSEQ assay was version v3.0. TCRdb's copy holds only in-frame clones and misses some; the assay was immunoSEQ multiplex PCR. The table records about 21,000 clones, around 84% of them present only once. Study-wide results and limits: An increase in diversity followed ART, yet levels stayed below transplant donor controls. Spans of CDR3 length were tighter for HIV repertoires than for controls.

This CDR3 region has 16 residues. Germline lookup yields CDR1 SGHTA and CDR2 FQGNSA. V lost 6 bases, J lost 2 bases, and 11 bases stayed unmatched. To note about this clone: The antigen is not known.

This TCR derives from a woman between 50 and 59 years old with HIV. The V gene is TRBV7-2, the J gene TRBJ2-7, with 9 bases lining up with TRBD1. The source was unsorted PBMCs, collected 1.9 years after starting antiretroviral therapy. CDR3 residues: CASRAPGQGSAYEQYF. The CDR3, as DNA: TGTGCCAGCAGGGCCCCCGGACAGGGGTCAGCCTACGAGCAGTACTTC. The entire variable domain, with the rest obtained from reference TRBV7-2 and TRBJ2-7, is as follows: GAGVSQSPSNKVTEKGKDVELRCDPISGHTALYWYRQSLGQGLEFLIYFQGNSAPDKSGLPSDRFSAERTGGSVSTLTIQRTQQEDSAVYLCASRAPGQGSAYEQYFGPGTRLTVT.